This T cell receptor beta chain was sequenced in a study of beta chain features in type 1 diabetes. Broader study findings: Type 1 diabetes patients had moderately but significantly shorter TCRB CDR3s in all four CD4+ subsets.

As every portion of the isolated RNA was reverse transcribed, the sequencing read expressed TCRB transcripts. The assay was immunoSEQ multiplex PCR, and TCRdb's table has in-frame clones only and misses some. The data contain 200,000 to 300,000 clones, 20% of them singletons. Turning to this clone: What it recognizes is unknown. The germline gene is not matched at one end of the junction; a read error may be the cause.

Looked up from germline, CDR1 is MDHEN and CDR2 is SYDVKM. CDR3 length: 15 residues. The V and J genes are TRBV28 and TRBJ2-1, with 8 bases aligning to TRBD2. This TCR derives from a middle-aged woman with type 1 diabetes. Sequenced material: naive CD4+ T cells from blood. In nucleotides, the CDR3 is TGTGCCAGCACCACACCGGGACTAGGCTACCATGAGCAGTTCTTC. Residues: CASTTPGLGYHEQFF.